This TCR beta chain came from a study of T-cell memory formation after mild COVID-19. Study information: Clustering of TCRs was largely donor specific. Study-wide findings and caveats: Clones that shrank (day 15 to 85) were balanced CD4/CD8, whereas later expanders leaned CD4+. Confirmation was lacking for SARS-CoV-2 specificity of second-wave clones that peaked on day 37. Several responding clones turned up in pre-infection memory, indicating that cross-reactive memory may have taken part.

V lost 6 bases to trimming and J lost 4 bases; unmatched junction nucleotides: 6. Germline V gives CDR1 DFQATT, CDR2 SNEGSKA (reference sequence). The CDR3 is made up of 13 amino acids. TCRdb itself ran the 5' RACE reads through MiXCR, one entry per CDR3 protein. The table shows 390,000 or so distinct CDR3 sequences, with about a sixth occurring only once. Concerning this clonotype: What it recognizes is unknown.

The sequencing input was PBMCs or a T cell subset sorted from them (not recorded which). The chain couples TRBV20-1 to TRBJ2-7; 10 bases match TRBD1. This receptor was obtained from a man aged 18 to 29 who had mild COVID-19 (a few samples of this study predate the infection). Cell type and time point are not known. The CDR3 loop reads CSASGQGEYEQYF. CDR3 DNA: TGCAGTGCCTCCGGACAGGGGGAATACGAGCAGTACTTC.